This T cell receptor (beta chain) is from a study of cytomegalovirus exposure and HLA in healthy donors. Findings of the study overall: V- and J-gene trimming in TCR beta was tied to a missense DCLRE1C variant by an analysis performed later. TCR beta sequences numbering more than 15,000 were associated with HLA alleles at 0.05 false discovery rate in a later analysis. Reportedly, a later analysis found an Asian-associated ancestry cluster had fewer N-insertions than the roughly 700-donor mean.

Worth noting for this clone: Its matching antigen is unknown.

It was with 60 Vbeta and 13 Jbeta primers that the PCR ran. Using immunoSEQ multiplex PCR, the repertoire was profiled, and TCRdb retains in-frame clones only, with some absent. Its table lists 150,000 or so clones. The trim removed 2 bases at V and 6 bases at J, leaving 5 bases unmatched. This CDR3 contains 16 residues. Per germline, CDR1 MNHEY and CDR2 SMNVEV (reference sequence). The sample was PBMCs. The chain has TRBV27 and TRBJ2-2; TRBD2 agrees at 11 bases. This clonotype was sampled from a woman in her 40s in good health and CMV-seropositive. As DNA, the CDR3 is TGTGCCAGCAGTTTACTCTTAGCGGGAGGGGCCGGGGAGCTGTTTTTT. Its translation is CASSLLLAGGAGELFF.